This T cell receptor beta chain was sequenced in a study of beta chain features in type 1 diabetes. About the research overall: Comparable age, gender and cell yields were observed in patients relative to healthy donors. Findings of the study overall: Any HLA type influence on TCRB rearrangement was left unresolved here. People with Type 1 diabetes carried modestly yet significantly shorter TCRB CDR3s in all four CD4+ subsets.

It was via CD45RO/CCR7/CD25/CD127/CD95/CD27 that CD4+ naive, central memory, regulatory and stem cell-like memory cells were sorted. Expressed TCRB transcripts were sequenced after all isolated RNA was converted to cDNA. Generated by immunoSEQ multiplex PCR, the TCRdb table keeps only in-frame clones and is missing some. The sample carries more than 150,000 clones, 13% recorded once. The CDR3 covers 13 residues. V lost 5 bases and J 7 bases, leaving 11 bases between the germline ends. Germline values: CDR1 MDHEN, CDR2 SYDVKM. In the case of this clone: The antigen is undetermined.

Material for sequencing was central memory CD4+ T cells from blood. The clonotype originates from a woman aged 18-29 years in good health. The genes are TRBV28 and TRBJ1-4; unclear D gene. CDR3 nucleotide sequence: TGTGCCAGCAGTCCCGCGGGCGGTGAAAAACTGTTTTTT. Protein: CASSPAGGEKLFF.